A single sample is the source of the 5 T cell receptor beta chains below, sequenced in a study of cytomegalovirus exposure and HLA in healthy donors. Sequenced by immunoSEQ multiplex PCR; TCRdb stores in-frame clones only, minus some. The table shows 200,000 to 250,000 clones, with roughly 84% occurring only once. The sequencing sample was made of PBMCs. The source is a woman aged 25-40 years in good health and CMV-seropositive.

The CDR3 region has the DNA TGCGCCAGCAGCTTGGTTACAGCAAACACTGAAGCTTTCTTT. Its translation: CASSLVTANTEAFF. The chain employs TRBV5-1 and TRBJ1-1, with D unclear. Germline values: CDR1 SGHRS, CDR2 YFSETQ. This CDR3 has 14 amino acids. Trimming removed 0 bases from V and 2 bases from J, with 8 bases in between.

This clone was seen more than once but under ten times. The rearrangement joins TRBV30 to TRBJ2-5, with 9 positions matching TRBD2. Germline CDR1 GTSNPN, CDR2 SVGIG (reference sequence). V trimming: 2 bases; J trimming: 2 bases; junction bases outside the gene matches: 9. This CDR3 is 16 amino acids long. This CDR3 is CAWSPAPTSGQETQYF. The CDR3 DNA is TGTGCCTGGAGTCCCGCACCGACTAGCGGACAAGAGACCCAGTACTTC.

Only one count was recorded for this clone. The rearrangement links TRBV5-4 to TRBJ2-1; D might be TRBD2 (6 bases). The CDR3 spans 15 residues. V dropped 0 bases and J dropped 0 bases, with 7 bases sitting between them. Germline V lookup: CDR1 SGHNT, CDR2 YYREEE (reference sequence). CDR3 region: CASSLGGISYNEQFF. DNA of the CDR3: TGTGCCAGCAGCTTGGGCGGGATCTCCTACAATGAGCAGTTCTTC.

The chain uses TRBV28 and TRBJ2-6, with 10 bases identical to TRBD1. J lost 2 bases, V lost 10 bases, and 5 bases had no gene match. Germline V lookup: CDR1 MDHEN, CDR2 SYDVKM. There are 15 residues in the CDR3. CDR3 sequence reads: CATSGTGAGANVLTF. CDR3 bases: TGTGCCACTTCGGGGACAGGGGCTGGGGCCAACGTCCTGACTTTC.

CDR3 loop: CASSLALSEDSNQPQHF. CDR3 nucleotide sequence: TGTGCCAGCAGCTTAGCGCTTTCGGAGGATAGCAATCAGCCCCAGCATTTT. This chain connects TRBV7-8 to TRBJ1-5; D ambiguous. There are 17 residues in the CDR3. The V end lost 0 bases, the J end lost 0 bases, and 12 bases lay between the germline ends. CDR1 SGHVS and CDR2 FQNEAQ come from the germline V gene.